Each of the 20 T cell receptor beta chains below was sequenced from the same sample in a study of T cell changes during pregnancy in multiple sclerosis. Assay: immunoSEQ multiplex PCR; the TCRdb copy retains only in-frame clones and omits some. Here the sample spans 60,000 to 75,000 clones, roughly 92% being singletons. The material sequenced was peripheral blood, taken in the second trimester of pregnancy. These receptors all stem from a female donor with multiple sclerosis, enrolled in a pregnancy study.

The chain is built from TRBV7-2 and TRBJ2-1; 7 bases fit TRBD1. Germline V CDR1 and CDR2: SGHTA, FQGNSA. V shed 1 base, J shed 6 bases, and the junction held 9 bases outside the gene matches. The CDR3 consists of 16 residues. CDR3 sequence: CASSLGARGFFNEQFF. In nucleotides, the CDR3 is TGTGCCAGCAGCTTAGGGGCCAGGGGGTTTTTCAATGAGCAGTTCTTC.

V gene TRBV29-1 combines with J gene TRBJ2-2; TRBD2 matches at 11 bases. CDR3 length: 16 amino acids. CDR1 is SQVTM, CDR2 ANQGSEA, per germline. V trimming: 7 bases; J trimming: 2 bases; junction bases outside the gene matches: 9. The CDR3 region is CSASTSGGHNTGELFF. The CDR3 DNA sequence: TGCAGCGCTTCAACTAGCGGGGGCCACAACACCGGGGAGCTGTTTTTT.

This chain uses TRBV7-6 with TRBJ2-3; 10 nucleotides line up with TRBD2. Germline assignment: CDR1 SGHVS and CDR2 FNYEAQ. The CDR3 is made up of 19 amino acids. With V trimmed by 6 bases and J by 2 bases, 17 bases remained unmatched. CDR3 DNA: TGTGCCAGCAGTTCCCTAGCGGGGGACCTTCCCAGTCCCACAGATACGCAGTATTTT. Its protein is CASSSLAGDLPSPTDTQYF.

The rearrangement uses TRBV7-8 and TRBJ2-5; 15 bases map to TRBD2. V lost 5 bases and J lost 3; bases outside the gene matches: 4. Germline V lookup: CDR1 SGHVS, CDR2 FQNEAQ. The CDR3 covers 16 residues. CDR3 in amino acids: CASSLRTSGREETQYF. For the CDR3, the DNA is TGTGCCAGCAGCCTCAGGACTAGCGGGAGGGAAGAGACCCAGTACTTC.

The chain recombines TRBV9 with TRBJ2-2; 8 bases agree with TRBD1. The ends lost 4 bases at V and 1 base at J; junction bases unmatched: 6. This CDR3 is 16 amino acids long. Germline V gene lookup returns CDR1 SGDLS and CDR2 YYNGEE. In nucleotides, the CDR3 is TGTGCCAGCAGCCCGTGGACAGGGATGAACACCGGGGAGCTGTTTTTT. As protein: CASSPWTGMNTGELFF.

The V call is TRBV29-1, the J call TRBJ2-5; 7 bases are a match to TRBD1. Germline CDR1 is SQVTM and CDR2 is ANQGSEA. V shed 4 bases and J 3 bases; nucleotides not matched to a gene: 8. The CDR3 runs to 14 residues. The CDR3 DNA reads as TGCAGCGTTGTAAGGGACAGAAAAAAAGAGACCCAGTACTTC. Protein: CSVVRDRKKETQYF.

This rearrangement joins TRBV27 to TRBJ1-6, with D perhaps TRBD1 (6 bases). Per the germline V gene, CDR1 is MNHEY and CDR2 is SMNVEV (reference sequence). The CDR3 contains 15 residues. The CDR3 reads CTYAGGRLISSPLHF. The CDR3 region has the DNA TGTACGTACGCCGGGGGGCGTCTTATCAGTTCACCCCTCCACTTT.

The CDR3 DNA reads as TGTGCCAGCAGCTTTCGACTAGCGGGAGTCAATGAGCAGTTCTTC. Its protein is CASSFRLAGVNEQFF. V is TRBV7-9 and J is TRBJ2-1, with TRBD2 identical over 12 bases. This CDR3 is 15 amino acids long. V shed 3 bases and J 6 bases; nucleotides not matched to a gene: 3. Looked up from germline, CDR1 is SEHNR and CDR2 is FQNEAQ (reference sequence).

J is TRBJ2-2 and V is TRBV5-1; 8 nucleotides align to TRBD1. Unmatched junction bases numbered 4, after V lost 6 bases and J lost 6 bases. CDR1 is SGHRS, CDR2 YFSETQ, per germline. The CDR3 runs 13 residues. CDR3 amino acids: CASNRGSPGELFF. The CDR3 DNA is TGCGCCAGCAACAGGGGGAGTCCCGGGGAGCTGTTTTTT.

The CDR3 is CASSDHPGTSSGREQFF. The CDR3 region has the DNA TGTGCCAGCAGTGACCACCCCGGGACTAGTTCGGGAAGGGAGCAGTTCTTC. V gene TRBV25-1 combines with J gene TRBJ2-1; 8 bases are a match to TRBD2. Germline V gene sequence: CDR1 MGHDK, CDR2 SYGVNS. V dropped 3 bases and J dropped 10; count of bases not matched to a gene: 17. The CDR3 covers 17 residues.

The chain joins TRBV7-9 to TRBJ1-5, with D tentatively TRBD1 (6 bases). This CDR3 spans 16 amino acids. V shed 5 bases and J shed 1 base, with 15 bases lying between them. Per the germline V gene, CDR1 is SEHNR and CDR2 is FQNEAQ (reference sequence). The DNA for the CDR3 is TGTGCCAGCAGCACCGGAGGGGGGGTGAGCAATCAGCCCCAGCATTTT. Encoded protein: CASSTGGGVSNQPQHF.

J is TRBJ2-7 and V is TRBV7-9; D ambiguous. The CDR3 contains 13 residues. Germline assignment: CDR1 SEHNR and CDR2 FQNEAQ (reference sequence). Trimming pared 0 bases from V and 3 bases from J, leaving 6 bases between. The DNA for the CDR3 is TGTGCCAGCAGCTTAGCGGGCAGCTACGAGCAGTACTTC. This translates into CASSLAGSYEQYF.

The chain carries TRBV9 and TRBJ1-1, with a tentative D call TRBD1 (5 bases). Germline CDR1 SGDLS, CDR2 YYNGEE. This CDR3 has 15 residues. V lost 2 bases to trimming and J lost 2 bases, with 13 bases between them. CDR3 coding DNA: TGTGCCAGCAGCGTTGGGACTTCACCCAACACTGAAGCTTTCTTT. Protein: CASSVGTSPNTEAFF. The full variable domain, in which reference TRBV9 and TRBJ1-1 provide the parts outside the CDR3, is DSGVTQTPKHLITATGQRVTLRCSPRSGDLSVYWYQQSLDQGLQFLIQYYNGEERAKGNILERFSAQQFPDLHSELNLSSLELGDSALYFCASSVGTSPNTEAFFGQGTRLTVV.

V usage is TRBV5-5 and J usage is TRBJ2-1; the match to TRBD2 covers 7 bases. This CDR3 comprises 17 residues. With 0 bases clipped from V and 4 bases from J, the junction kept 10 bases outside the gene matches. Germline CDR1 and CDR2: SGHKS and YYEKEE (reference sequence). The CDR3 loop reads CASSLAFSGLIYNEQFF. The CDR3 DNA reads as TGTGCCAGCAGCTTGGCTTTTAGCGGGCTAATTTACAATGAGCAGTTCTTC.

This clone was detected only a few times. V and J are TRBV12-5 and TRBJ1-5; unclear D gene. The CDR3 has 15 residues. The germline gives CDR1 LGHNT, CDR2 FRNRAP. V was pared by 5 bases and J by 4 bases, with 15 bases between. This chain's CDR3 is CASGETHTGNQPQHF. The DNA of the CDR3 is TGTGCTAGTGGTGAGACACACACTGGAAATCAGCCCCAGCATTTT.

The DNA for the CDR3 is TGTGCCAGCAGCCGGGATCTAAGCTCCTACGAGCAGTACTTC. It specifies CASSRDLSSYEQYF. This chain connects TRBV6-5 to TRBJ2-7, with a possible D match to TRBD2 (5 bases). CDR1 MNHEY and CDR2 SVGAGI come from the germline V gene. The CDR3 is made up of 14 amino acids. The V end was cut by 6 bases, the J end by 0 bases, with 12 bases between.

The V call is TRBV10-3, the J call TRBJ2-5, with D perhaps matching TRBD2 (6 bases). Trimming removed 4 bases at V and 8 bases at J, with 14 bases between. This CDR3 is built from 13 residues. Per the germline V gene, CDR1 is ENHRY and CDR2 is SYGVKD. The CDR3 DNA is TGTGCCATCAGTGGGTCTAGCGAGGGAACCCAGTACTTC. It is translated as CAISGSSEGTQYF.

This chain connects TRBV5-1 to TRBJ2-5; 7 bases match TRBD1. The trim removed 0 bases at V and 5 bases at J, leaving 10 bases unmatched. Germline V gene lookup returns CDR1 SGHRS and CDR2 YFSETQ. The CDR3 covers 16 residues. The CDR3, as DNA: TGCGCCAGCAGCTTGGCCCCACAGGGGACGGGGGAGACCCAGTACTTC. The encoded protein is CASSLAPQGTGETQYF.

The rearrangement joins TRBV28 to TRBJ2-4; 8 positions agree with TRBD2. V shed 4 bases, J shed 4 bases, and the junction held 9 bases outside the gene matches. Germline V gives CDR1 MDHEN, CDR2 SYDVKM. This CDR3 contains 16 residues. Here the CDR3 DNA reads TGTGCCAGCAGTTCCTATAGCGGGATAGAAAAAAACATTCAGTACTTC. Amino acids: CASSSYSGIEKNIQYF.

V usage is TRBV19 and J usage is TRBJ1-1; D might be TRBD1 (5 bases). The CDR3 is made up of 13 amino acids. V lost 5 bases and J lost 0, with 7 bases in between. Germline CDR1 is LNHDA and CDR2 is SQIVND (reference sequence). This chain's CDR3 is CASSAGLNTEAFF. The CDR3 nucleotides read TGTGCCAGTAGTGCAGGGTTGAACACTGAAGCTTTCTTT.